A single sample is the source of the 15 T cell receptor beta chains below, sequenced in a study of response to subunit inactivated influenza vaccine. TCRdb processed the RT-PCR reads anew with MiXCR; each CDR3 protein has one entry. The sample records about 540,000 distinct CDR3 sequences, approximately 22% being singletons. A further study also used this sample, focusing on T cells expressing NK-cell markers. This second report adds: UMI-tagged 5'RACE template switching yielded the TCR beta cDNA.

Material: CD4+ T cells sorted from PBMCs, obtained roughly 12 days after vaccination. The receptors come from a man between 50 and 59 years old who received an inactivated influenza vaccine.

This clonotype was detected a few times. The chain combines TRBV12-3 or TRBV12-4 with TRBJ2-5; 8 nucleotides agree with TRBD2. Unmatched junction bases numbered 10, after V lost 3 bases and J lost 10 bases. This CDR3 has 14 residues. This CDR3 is CASSFVAGGEGQYF. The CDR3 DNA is TGTGCCAGCAGTTTCGTCGCGGGAGGAGAGGGCCAGTACTTC.

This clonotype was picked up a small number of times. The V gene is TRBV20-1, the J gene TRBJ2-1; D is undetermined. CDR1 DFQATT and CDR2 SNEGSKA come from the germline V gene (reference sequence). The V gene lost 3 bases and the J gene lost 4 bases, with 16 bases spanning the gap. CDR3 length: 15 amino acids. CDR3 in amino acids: CSASNLLSNYNEQFF. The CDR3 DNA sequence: TGCAGTGCTAGTAATTTACTAAGTAATTACAATGAGCAGTTCTTC.

As DNA, the CDR3 is TGTGCCAGCAGTTTTAGTCGGGAGGCTGGAAACACCATATATTTT. Protein product: CASSFSREAGNTIYF. The chain links TRBV12-3 or TRBV12-4 to TRBJ1-3; D call uncertain. The CDR3 runs 15 residues. Deletions cut 3 bases from V and 2 bases from J, with 11 bases between.

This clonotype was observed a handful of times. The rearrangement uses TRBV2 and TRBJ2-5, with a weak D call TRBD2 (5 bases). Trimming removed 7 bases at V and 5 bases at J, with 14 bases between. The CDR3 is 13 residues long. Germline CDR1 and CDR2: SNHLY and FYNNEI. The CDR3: CASNLSGMETQYF. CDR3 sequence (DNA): TGTGCCAGCAATTTATCGGGGATGGAGACCCAGTACTTC.

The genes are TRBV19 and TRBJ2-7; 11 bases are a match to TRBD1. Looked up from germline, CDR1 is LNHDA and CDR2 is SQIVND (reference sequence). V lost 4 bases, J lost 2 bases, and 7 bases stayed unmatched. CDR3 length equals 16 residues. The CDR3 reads CASSSSPGQGAYEQYF. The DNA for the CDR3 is TGTGCCAGTAGTAGTTCTCCGGGACAGGGGGCCTACGAGCAGTACTTC.

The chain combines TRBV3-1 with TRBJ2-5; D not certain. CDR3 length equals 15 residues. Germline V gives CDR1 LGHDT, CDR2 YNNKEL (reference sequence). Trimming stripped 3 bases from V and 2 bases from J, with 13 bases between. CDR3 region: CASSHSYDLQETQYF. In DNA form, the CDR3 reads TGTGCCAGCAGCCATTCGTACGACTTACAAGAGACCCAGTACTTC.

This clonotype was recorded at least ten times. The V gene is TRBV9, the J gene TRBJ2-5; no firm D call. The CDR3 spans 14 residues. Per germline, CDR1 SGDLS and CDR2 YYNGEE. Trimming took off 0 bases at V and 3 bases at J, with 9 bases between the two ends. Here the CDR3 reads CASSVGRSEETQYF. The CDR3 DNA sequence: TGTGCCAGCAGCGTAGGAAGGAGCGAAGAGACCCAGTACTTC.

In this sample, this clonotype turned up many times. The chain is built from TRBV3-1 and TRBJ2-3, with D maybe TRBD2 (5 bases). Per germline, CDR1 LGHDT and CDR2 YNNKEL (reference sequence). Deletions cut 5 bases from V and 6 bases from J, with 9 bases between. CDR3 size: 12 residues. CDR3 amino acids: CASSLTGDTQYF. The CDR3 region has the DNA TGTGCCAGCAGCTTAACGGGGGATACGCAGTATTTT.

The CDR3 nucleotides are TGTGCCAGCAGCCAAGGCCTCGCGGGAGCCAATGAGCAGTTCTTC. Translation: CASSQGLAGANEQFF. The chain has TRBV3-1 and TRBJ2-1; 7 bases line up with TRBD2. Trimming cost V 1 base and J 6 bases; bases outside gene matches: 6. The length of the CDR3 is 15 residues. Germline CDR1 and CDR2: LGHDT and YNNKEL (reference sequence).

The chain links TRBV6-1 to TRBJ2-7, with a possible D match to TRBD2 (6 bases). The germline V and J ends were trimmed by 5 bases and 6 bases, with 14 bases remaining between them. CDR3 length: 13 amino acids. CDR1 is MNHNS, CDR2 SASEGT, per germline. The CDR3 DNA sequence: TGTGCCAGCAGTCAACCTAGCGAACGCGAGCAGTACTTC. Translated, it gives CASSQPSEREQYF.

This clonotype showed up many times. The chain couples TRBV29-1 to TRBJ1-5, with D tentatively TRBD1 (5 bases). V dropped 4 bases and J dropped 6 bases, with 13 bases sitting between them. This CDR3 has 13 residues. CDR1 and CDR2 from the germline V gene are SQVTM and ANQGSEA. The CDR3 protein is CSVVGARGQPQHF. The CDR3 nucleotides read TGCAGCGTTGTAGGGGCCCGCGGTCAGCCCCAGCATTTT.

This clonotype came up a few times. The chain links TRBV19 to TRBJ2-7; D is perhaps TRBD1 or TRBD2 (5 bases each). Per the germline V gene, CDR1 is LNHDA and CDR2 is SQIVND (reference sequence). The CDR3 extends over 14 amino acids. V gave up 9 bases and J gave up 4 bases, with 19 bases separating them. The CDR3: CARTTGTPEYEQYF. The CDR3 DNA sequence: TGTGCCAGAACCACCGGGACGCCCGAATACGAGCAGTACTTC.

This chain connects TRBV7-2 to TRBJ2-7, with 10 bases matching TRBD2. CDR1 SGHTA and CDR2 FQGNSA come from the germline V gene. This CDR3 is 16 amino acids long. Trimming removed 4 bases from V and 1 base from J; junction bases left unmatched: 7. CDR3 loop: CASSSHGLADSYEQYF. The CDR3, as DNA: TGTGCCAGCAGCTCCCACGGACTAGCGGATTCCTACGAGCAGTACTTC.

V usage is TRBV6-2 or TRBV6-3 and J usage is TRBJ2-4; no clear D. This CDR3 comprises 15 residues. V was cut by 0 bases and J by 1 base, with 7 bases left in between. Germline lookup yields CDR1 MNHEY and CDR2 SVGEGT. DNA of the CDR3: TGTGCCAGCAGTTACTCAGGGTGGGCCAAAAACATTCAGTACTTC. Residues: CASSYSGWAKNIQYF.

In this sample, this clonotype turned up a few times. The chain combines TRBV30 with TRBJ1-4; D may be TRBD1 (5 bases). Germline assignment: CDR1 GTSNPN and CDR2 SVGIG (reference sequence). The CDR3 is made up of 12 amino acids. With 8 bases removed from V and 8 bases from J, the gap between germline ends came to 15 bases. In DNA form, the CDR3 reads TGTGCCCTATCAAGGGGTGGGGAAAAACTGTTTTTT. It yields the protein CALSRGGEKLFF.